These 12 T cell receptor beta chains were sequenced from one sample in a study of human T cells and chemical hapten exposure. TCRdb re-called the RACE reads through MiXCR, storing one row per CDR3 protein. The sample includes a few hundred thousand distinct CDR3 sequences, around 4.8% of them seen just once. Time point in this sample: patch test 1, 2 weeks after DPC sensitization. Described treatment: therapeutic diphenylcyclopropenone sensitization with weekly scalp DPC. The sample in question was whole blood, obtained in connection with sensitization to the hapten diphenylcyclopropenone (DPC). The source is a woman between 50 and 59 years old with alopecia areata. Some clones in this sample may be carry-over from other donors' samples.

This clonotype was recorded at least ten times. The rearrangement links TRBV7-6 to TRBJ2-3; D possibly corresponds to TRBD2 (5 bases). Trimming stripped 4 bases from V and 2 bases from J, with 7 bases between. Germline CDR1 reads SGHVS; CDR2 reads FNYEAQ. CDR3 length equals 13 residues. The CDR3 bases are TGTGCCAGCAGCTCCCGGGACACAGATACGCAGTATTTT. Translation: CASSSRDTDTQYF.

This clonotype was counted many times. The V call is TRBV12-3 or TRBV12-4, the J call TRBJ1-5, with D possibly matching TRBD1 (6 bases). This CDR3 region has 17 residues. Trimming removed 6 bases at V and 0 bases at J, with 18 bases between. The CDR3 bases are TGTGCCAGCAGCCTCCTAGGACAGCTTAATAGCAATCAGCCCCAGCATTTT. Translating it yields CASSLLGQLNSNQPQHF.

At least ten counts were recorded for this clonotype. This rearrangement joins TRBV3-1 to TRBJ2-1; D might be TRBD1 or TRBD2, each matching 6 bases. CDR1 is LGHDT, CDR2 YNNKEL, per germline (reference sequence). The V and J ends lost 4 bases and 2 bases respectively, with 12 bases between them. The CDR3 covers 15 residues. CDR3 DNA: TGTGCCAGCAGCCCCCCGGAGGGGGCCTACAATGAGCAGTTCTTC. It is translated as CASSPPEGAYNEQFF.

In this sample, this clonotype turned up many times. The V call is TRBV4-3, the J call TRBJ2-7; 12 bases align to TRBD2. J lost 5 bases, V lost 0 bases, and 11 bases had no gene match. Germline V gene sequence: CDR1 LGHNA, CDR2 YSLEER. The CDR3 is 18 amino acids. The CDR3 protein is CASSQEYGLAGLINEQYF. The CDR3 nucleotides are TGCGCCAGCAGCCAAGAATATGGACTAGCGGGATTGATCAACGAGCAGTACTTC.

The rearrangement links TRBV4-1 to TRBJ1-1; 8 bases are shared with TRBD1. Germline assignment: CDR1 MGHRA and CDR2 YSYEKL. After removal of 3 bases from V and 3 bases from J, the junction contained 9 bases not matched to a gene. This CDR3 has 16 amino acids. DNA for the CDR3: TGCGCCAGCAGCCACCCAGATCGGGACAGGTACACTGAAGCTTTCTTT. Translating it yields CASSHPDRDRYTEAFF.

V and J are TRBV19 and TRBJ2-1; D perhaps matches TRBD2 (5 bases). V was trimmed by 7 bases and J by 3 bases, leaving 16 bases between them. There are 15 residues in the CDR3. Looked up from germline, CDR1 is LNHDA and CDR2 is SQIVND (reference sequence). CDR3 sequence: CASTLSALLYNEQFF. The CDR3 bases are TGTGCCAGTACCCTTAGCGCGCTACTCTACAATGAGCAGTTCTTC.

This clonotype has just a few counts. This chain connects TRBV11-2 to TRBJ2-4, with D possibly being TRBD1 or TRBD2 (5 bases each). This CDR3 spans 14 amino acids. CDR1 is SGHAT and CDR2 is FQNNGV in the germline V gene. V was cut by 1 base and J by 8 bases, with 12 bases left in between. The CDR3 region is CASSLVAGRDIQYF. In DNA, the CDR3 is TGTGCCAGCAGCTTAGTGGCAGGGCGGGACATTCAGTACTTC.

The chain is built from TRBV13 and TRBJ2-5; 15 nucleotides line up with TRBD2. The CDR3 is made up of 17 amino acids. V shed 3 bases and J 5 bases; nucleotides not matched to a gene: 7. The germline gives CDR1 PRHDT, CDR2 FYEKMQ (reference sequence). The CDR3 DNA follows: TGTGCCAGCAGCTTCGCCGGACTAGCGGGAGGGCGTGAGACCCAGTACTTC. It encodes CASSFAGLAGGRETQYF.

In its sample, this clonotype was seen a few times. The chain links TRBV12-3 or TRBV12-4 to TRBJ1-2; D gene unclear. The germline V and J ends were trimmed by 3 bases and 4 bases, with 15 bases remaining between them. This CDR3 region has 15 residues. CDR3 in amino acids: CASSLRVMGLYGYTF. DNA for the CDR3: TGTGCCAGCAGTTTGCGAGTGATGGGTCTCTATGGCTACACCTTC.

The sample holds a few counts of this clonotype. This chain uses TRBV2 with TRBJ2-3, with D perhaps matching TRBD1 or TRBD2 (5 bases each). The CDR3 has 12 residues. The germline CDR1 and CDR2 sequences are SNHLY and FYNNEI. Trimming took 2 bases from V and 6 from J, leaving 6 bases between them. The CDR3 DNA sequence: TGTGCCAGCAGTGAATGGGGGGATACGCAGTATTTT. Its translation: CASSEWGDTQYF. The full variable domain, in which reference TRBV2 and TRBJ2-3 provide the parts outside the CDR3, is EPEVTQTPSHQVTQMGQEVILRCVPISNHLYFYWYRQILGQKVEFLVSFYNNEISEKSEIFDDQFSVERPDGSNFTLKIRSTKLEDSAMYFCASSEWGDTQYFGPGTRLTVL.

The gene calls are TRBV29-1 and TRBJ2-1; D could derive from TRBD1 or TRBD2 (6 bases each). The CDR3 has 11 residues. Germline assignment: CDR1 SQVTM and CDR2 ANQGSEA. The V end was cut by 5 bases, the J end by 10 bases, with 12 bases between. For the CDR3, the DNA is TGCAGCGTTACAACAGGGAGGGAGCAGTTCTTC. Its translation: CSVTTGREQFF.

J is TRBJ2-7 and V is TRBV5-1, with D perhaps assigned TRBD1 or TRBD2 (5 bases each). V lost 0 bases and J lost 6, with 28 bases in between. The germline CDR1 and CDR2 sequences are SGHRS and YFSETQ. The CDR3 is 19 residues long. In nucleotides, the CDR3 is TGCGCCAGCAGCTTGGCTCTGTCGACCGGGACCCCCACCGGAGGCGAGCAGTACTTC. Translated: CASSLALSTGTPTGGEQYF.